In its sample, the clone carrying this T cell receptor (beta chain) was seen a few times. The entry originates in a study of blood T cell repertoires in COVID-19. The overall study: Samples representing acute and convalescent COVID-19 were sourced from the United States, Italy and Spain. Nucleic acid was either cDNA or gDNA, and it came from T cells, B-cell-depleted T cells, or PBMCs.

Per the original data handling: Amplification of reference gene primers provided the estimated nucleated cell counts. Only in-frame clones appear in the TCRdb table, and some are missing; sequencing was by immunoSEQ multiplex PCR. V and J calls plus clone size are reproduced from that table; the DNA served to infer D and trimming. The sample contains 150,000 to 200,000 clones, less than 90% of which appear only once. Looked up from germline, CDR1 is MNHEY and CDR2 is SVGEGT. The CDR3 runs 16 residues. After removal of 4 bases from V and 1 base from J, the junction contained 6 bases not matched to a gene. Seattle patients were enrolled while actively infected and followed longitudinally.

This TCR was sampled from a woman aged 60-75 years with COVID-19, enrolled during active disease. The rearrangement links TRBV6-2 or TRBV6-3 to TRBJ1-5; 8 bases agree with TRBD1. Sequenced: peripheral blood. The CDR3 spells CASSFPQGASNQPQHF. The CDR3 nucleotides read TGTGCCAGCAGTTTCCCCCAGGGGGCAAGCAATCAGCCCCAGCATTTT.